This TCR beta chain originates from a study of T cells in Graves' hyperthyroidism and ophthalmopathy. RNA transcripts gave rise to amplified TCR beta CDR3 regions. The HTBI primer set served for first-round RT-PCR of the TCR CDR3. TCRdb re-called the multiplex PCR reads through MiXCR, storing one row per CDR3 protein. Of 600,000 to 900,000 distinct CDR3 sequences listed, about 16% were seen once; the top ten hold around 7.7%. The CDR3 is 14 amino acids. V dropped 9 bases and J dropped 0; count of bases not matched to a gene: 5. From germline, CDR1 is MNHNS and CDR2 SASEGT. The sequencing sample was made of blood. This chain links TRBV6-1 with TRBJ1-3, with TRBD1 matching over 7 bases. The receptor was isolated from a man aged 18 to 35 with Graves' hyperthyroidism. CDR3 sequence reads: CASGQDDSGNTIYF. The CDR3 DNA sequence: TGTGCCAGTGGACAGGATGACTCTGGAAACACCATATATTTT.